These T cell receptor beta chains were read from a single sample in a study of cytomegalovirus exposure and HLA in healthy donors. Only in-frame clones appear in the TCRdb table, and some are missing; sequencing was by immunoSEQ multiplex PCR. The sample has more than 140,000 clones; approximately 71% are singletons. The sample was PBMCs. These receptors were obtained from a man aged 35 to 55 in good health and CMV-seronegative. The CDR3 runs from the conserved cysteine through the conserved F or W. A D gene is named only where the DNA matches it firmly. The size of a clone is reported for some rows only, either as once, few or many, or as a class for expanded clones.

V: TRBV9
size: NA
D: TRBD2
J: TRBJ2-3
length: 13
CDR3: CASSVRGDNTQYF
DNA: TGTGCCAGCAGCGTCCGGGGGGATAATACGCAGTATTTT

V: TRBV4-1
size: NA
D: TRBD1
J: TRBJ2-2
length: 15
CDR3: CASSGAGGAPGELFF
DNA: TGCGCCAGCAGCGGCGCAGGGGGCGCGCCCGGGGAGCTGTTTTTT

V: TRBV9
size: NA
D: NA
J: TRBJ1-2
length: 15
CDR3: CASSDRDFTDYGYTF
DNA: TGTGCCAGCAGCGACCGGGACTTCACGGATTATGGCTACACCTTC

V: TRBV2
size: NA
D: TRBD2
J: TRBJ2-7
length: 15
CDR3: CASSLSGGVAGKQYF
DNA: TGTGCCAGCAGTCTTAGCGGGGGCGTTGCAGGAAAGCAGTACTTC

V: TRBV5-1
size: NA
D: NA
J: TRBJ2-5
length: 13
CDR3: CASSITSKETQYF
DNA: TGCGCCAGCAGCATAACTAGCAAAGAGACCCAGTACTTC

V: TRBV9
size: once
D: TRBD1
J: TRBJ1-2
length: 14
CDR3: CASSPPQGGVGYTF
DNA: TGTGCCAGCAGCCCCCCACAGGGGGGGGTGGGCTACACCTTC

V: TRBV18
size: NA
D: NA
J: TRBJ1-1
length: 14
CDR3: CASSPPQGDTEAFF
DNA: TGTGCCAGCTCACCCCCCCAAGGGGACACTGAAGCTTTCTTT

V: TRBV5-4
size: NA
D: TRBD1
J: TRBJ1-2
length: 16
CDR3: CASSRLETGNPYGYTF
DNA: TGTGCCAGCAGCCGCCTCGAGACAGGGAACCCCTATGGCTACACCTTC

V: TRBV5-1
size: NA
D: NA
J: TRBJ2-7
length: 14
CDR3: CASSLLAPSYEQYF
DNA: TGCGCCAGCAGCTTGTTGGCACCTTCCTACGAGCAGTACTTC

V: TRBV10-2
size: NA
D: NA
J: TRBJ2-7
length: 14
CDR3: CASSESGFADEQYF
DNA: TGCGCCAGCAGTGAGTCGGGTTTTGCGGACGAGCAGTACTTC

V: TRBV18
size: NA
D: TRBD2
J: TRBJ2-3
length: 15
CDR3: CASSPGGGLGDTQYF
DNA: TGTGCCAGCTCACCCGGGGGGGGCCTCGGAGATACGCAGTATTTT

V: TRBV5-4
size: once
D: NA
J: TRBJ2-7
length: 17
CDR3: CASSLQVTRNYSYEQYF
DNA: TGTGCCAGCAGCTTGCAAGTGACTAGGAATTACTCCTACGAGCAGTACTTC

V: TRBV7-9
size: NA
D: NA
J: TRBJ1-4
length: 18
CDR3: CASSLISERGTTNEKLFF
DNA: TGTGCCAGCAGCCTCATATCGGAAAGGGGCACAACTAATGAAAAACTGTTTTTT

V: TRBV27
size: NA
D: TRBD1
J: TRBJ2-1
length: 15
CDR3: CASSSTGSSYNEQFF
DNA: TGTGCCAGCAGTTCGACAGGGAGCTCCTACAATGAGCAGTTCTTC

V: TRBV19
size: NA
D: NA
J: TRBJ1-4
length: 15
CDR3: CASSANSATNEKLFF
DNA: TGTGCCAGTAGTGCCAACAGTGCAACTAATGAAAAACTGTTTTTT

V: TRBV18
size: NA
D: NA
J: TRBJ2-2
length: 15
CDR3: CASSPPWRGTGELFF
DNA: TGTGCCAGCTCACCACCGTGGCGGGGCACCGGGGAGCTGTTTTTT

V: TRBV30
size: NA
D: TRBD1
J: TRBJ2-7
length: 15
CDR3: CAWSPGGLMGGEQYF
DNA: TGTGCCTGGTCCCCAGGGGGCCTTATGGGTGGCGAGCAGTACTTC

V: TRBV6-6
size: NA
D: TRBD1
J: TRBJ1-3
length: 14
CDR3: CASRSRGPGNTIYF
DNA: TGTGCCAGCAGGAGCAGGGGGCCTGGAAACACCATATATTTT

V: TRBV6-1
size: NA
D: TRBD1
J: TRBJ1-5
length: 15
CDR3: CASSSGTGTNQPQHF
DNA: TGTGCCAGCAGTTCCGGGACAGGGACTAATCAGCCCCAGCATTTT

V: TRBV4-3
size: NA
D: NA
J: TRBJ2-3
length: 15
CDR3: CASSQEVVETDTQYF
DNA: TGCGCCAGCAGCCAAGAGGTGGTTGAGACAGATACGCAGTATTTT

V: TRBV11-3
size: NA
D: NA
J: TRBJ2-5
length: 15
CDR3: CASSSSRLREETQYF
DNA: TGTGCCAGCAGCTCAAGCCGCCTCAGGGAAGAGACCCAGTACTTC

V: TRBV15
size: NA
D: NA
J: TRBJ2-5
length: 14
CDR3: CATSLMGAQGTQYF
DNA: TGTGCCACCAGCCTAATGGGGGCCCAAGGGACCCAGTACTTC

V: TRBV7-9
size: NA
D: TRBD2
J: TRBJ2-7
length: 15
CDR3: CASSLGLAEFYEQYF
DNA: TGTGCCAGCAGCCTTGGACTAGCCGAATTCTACGAGCAGTACTTC

V: TRBV19
size: NA
D: NA
J: TRBJ1-2
length: 17
CDR3: CASSDRHGRTIRDGYTF
DNA: TGTGCCAGTAGCGATCGACACGGGAGAACTATTCGAGATGGCTACACCTTC

V: TRBV5-4
size: NA
D: TRBD1
J: TRBJ1-3
length: 14
CDR3: CASRDRLSGNTIYF
DNA: TGTGCCAGCAGGGACAGGCTCTCTGGAAACACCATATATTTT

V: TRBV5-5
size: NA
D: TRBD1
J: TRBJ1-5
length: 15
CDR3: CASSLTGGTDQPQHF
DNA: TGTGCCAGCAGCTTGACAGGGGGCACAGATCAGCCCCAGCATTTT

V: TRBV7-9
size: once
D: TRBD2
J: TRBJ2-1
length: 16
CDR3: CASSSFPAGGRNEQFF
DNA: TGTGCCAGCAGCTCCTTCCCCGCGGGGGGGCGGAATGAGCAGTTCTTC

V: TRBV5-5
size: once
D: NA
J: TRBJ1-1
length: 14
CDR3: CASSLADTGTEAFF
DNA: TGTGCTAGCAGCTTGGCGGACACCGGTACTGAAGCTTTCTTT

V: TRBV5-1
size: few
D: NA
J: TRBJ1-4
length: 16
CDR3: CASSFTTVGGNEKLFF
DNA: TGCGCCAGCAGCTTCACGACCGTGGGGGGTAATGAAAAACTGTTTTTT

V: TRBV5-6
size: NA
D: NA
J: TRBJ1-6
length: 15
CDR3: CASSLTLLRDSPLHF
DNA: TGTGCCAGCAGCCTAACGCTGCTACGCGATTCACCCCTCCACTTT

V: TRBV7-8
size: NA
D: NA
J: TRBJ1-2
length: 15
CDR3: CASSPIKGGEYGYTF
DNA: TGTGCCAGCAGCCCTATAAAAGGGGGAGAGTATGGCTACACCTTC

V: TRBV7-9
size: NA
D: TRBD1
J: TRBJ2-7
length: 17
CDR3: CSSSFDRGPTSTYEQYF
DNA: TGTTCCAGCAGCTTCGACAGGGGGCCCACCTCTACCTACGAGCAGTACTTC

V: TRBV30
size: NA
D: NA
J: TRBJ1-5
length: 12
CDR3: CAWSLPTGPQHF
DNA: TGTGCCTGGAGTCTTCCGACAGGGCCCCAGCATTTT

V: TRBV6-1
size: NA
D: NA
J: TRBJ1-2
length: 14
CDR3: CASSENIPNYGYTF
DNA: TGTGCCAGCAGTGAAAACATCCCTAACTATGGCTACACCTTC

V: TRBV18
size: NA
D: TRBD1
J: TRBJ1-5
length: 14
CDR3: CASSNGQGSQPQHF
DNA: TGTGCCAGCTCAAACGGACAGGGCAGTCAGCCCCAGCATTTT

V: TRBV13
size: once
D: NA
J: TRBJ1-2
length: 14
CDR3: CASSRAGGDYGYTF
DNA: TGTGCCAGCAGCCGGGCCGGGGGGGACTATGGCTACACCTTC

V: TRBV9
size: NA
D: TRBD1
J: TRBJ2-7
length: 12
CDR3: CASSKQGYEQYF
DNA: TGTGCCAGCAGCAAACAGGGGTACGAGCAGTACTTC

V: TRBV5-1
size: once
D: NA
J: TRBJ1-4
length: 15
CDR3: CASSPGAGYNEKLFF
DNA: TGCGCCAGCAGCCCCGGGGCGGGGTATAATGAAAAGCTGTTTTTT

V: TRBV7-2
size: NA
D: NA
J: TRBJ1-2
length: 14
CDR3: CASSLEAGRSGYTF
DNA: TGTGCCAGCAGCTTAGAAGCGGGGAGGAGTGGCTACACCTTC

V: TRBV7-6
size: NA
D: TRBD1
J: TRBJ2-2
length: 15
CDR3: CASSQADRGGGELFF
DNA: TGTGCCAGCAGTCAAGCAGACAGGGGCGGCGGGGAGCTGTTTTTT

V: TRBV7-3
size: NA
D: NA
J: TRBJ1-3
length: 15
CDR3: CASSLSRDSGNTIYF
DNA: TGTGCCAGCAGCTTAAGCAGGGACTCTGGAAACACCATATATTTT

V: TRBV5-1
size: NA
D: NA
J: TRBJ2-1
length: 14
CDR3: CASSLAGDSHEQFF
DNA: TGCGCCAGCAGCTTGGCCGGGGACTCACATGAGCAGTTCTTC

V: TRBV9
size: once
D: NA
J: TRBJ2-5
length: 16
CDR3: CASSPSGWAAGETQYF
DNA: TGTGCCAGCAGTCCTTCAGGTTGGGCCGCAGGAGAGACCCAGTACTTC

V: TRBV4-1
size: NA
D: TRBD2
J: TRBJ2-2
length: 16
CDR3: CASSQQREGRYGELFF
DNA: TGCGCCAGCAGCCAACAAAGGGAGGGGAGATACGGGGAGCTGTTTTTT

V: TRBV10-2
size: once
D: NA
J: TRBJ2-7
length: 13
CDR3: CASSVARVWEQYF
DNA: TGCGCCAGCAGTGTTGCCAGGGTGTGGGAGCAGTACTTC